Here is one T cell receptor (beta chain) with its context. Its matching antigen is unknown. PCR primers comprised 60 Vbeta and 13 Jbeta primers. Assay used: immunoSEQ multiplex PCR; TCRdb lists only in-frame clones, some missing. The repertoire holds roughly 98,000 clones, with 75% to 85% as singletons. The data were taken from a study of cytomegalovirus exposure and HLA in healthy donors. General study results and limits: Links to common viral pathogens appeared, in a later analysis, for several of the most significant clusters.

There were likely unrecorded immune exposures, though donors were nominally healthy when sampled. This clonotype originated in a man younger than 35 in good health and CMV-seropositive. Sequenced material: PBMCs.

CDR3 sequence: CAWSVGDFYGYTF. Written as DNA, the CDR3 is TGTGCCTGGAGTGTAGGGGACTTCTATGGCTACACCTTC. The chain carries TRBV30 and TRBJ1-2; perhaps TRBD1 as D (5 bases). V lost 0 bases and J 4 bases, leaving 9 bases between the germline ends. The CDR3 has 13 amino acids. Per the germline V gene, CDR1 is GTSNPN and CDR2 is SVGIG (reference sequence). Full variable domain (outside the CDR3, taken from reference TRBV30 and TRBJ1-2): SQTIHQWPATLVQPVGSPLSLECTVEGTSNPNLYWYRQAAGRGLQLLFYSVGIGQISSEVPQNLSASRPQDRQFILSSKKLLLSDSGFYLCAWSVGDFYGYTFGSGTRLTVV.